This record concerns one T cell receptor beta chain sequence. Its antigen is not identified. The junction departs from the called germline gene at one end, perhaps through a read error. Via MiXCR, TCRdb re-called the PCR reads, giving one row per CDR3 protein. This sample yields around 320,000 distinct CDR3 sequences, of which under 25% are seen a single time; 0.7% to 0.95% belongs to the top ten. Germline V gives CDR1 MNHEY, CDR2 SMNVEV (reference sequence). The CDR3 length is 15 residues. The data stem from a study of molecular identifiers for immune sequencing clone quantification. Study outcomes and limitations: Molecules of identical TCR sharing a barcode could underestimate highly expanded clone sizes. Clones that exceeded 20 RNA copies held over 98% of effector molecules, yet under 1% in naive cells.

With RNA at 10%, 30% or 50%, naive CD8 libraries came from roughly 18,000 to 920,000 sorted cells. Sorted naive CD8 T cells were those defined as CD8+CD4-CCR7+CD45RA+. Sequencing was carried out using naive CD8+ T cells from blood, with Jurkat cell RNA spiked in. Subset: FACS-sorted CD8+CD4-CCR7+CD45RA+ naive T cells. This receptor was obtained from a human donor in good health. Some libraries in this study had Jurkat cell RNA spiked in. The chain recombines TRBV27 with TRBJ2-5, with D maybe TRBD2 (5 bases). In DNA form, the CDR3 reads TGTGCCAGCGGTTTATCGCCAGCGGACCAAGAGACCCAGTACTTC. Translation gives CASGLSPADQETQYF.